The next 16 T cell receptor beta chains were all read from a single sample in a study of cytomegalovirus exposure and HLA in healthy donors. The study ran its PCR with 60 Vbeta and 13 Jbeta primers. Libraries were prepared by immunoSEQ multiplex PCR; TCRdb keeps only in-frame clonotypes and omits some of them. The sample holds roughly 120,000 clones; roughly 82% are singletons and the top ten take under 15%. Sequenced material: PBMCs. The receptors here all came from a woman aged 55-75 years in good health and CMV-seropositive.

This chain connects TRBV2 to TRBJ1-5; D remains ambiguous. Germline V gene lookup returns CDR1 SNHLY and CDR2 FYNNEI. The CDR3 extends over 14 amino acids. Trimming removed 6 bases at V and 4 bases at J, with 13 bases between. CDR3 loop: CASSSESGNQPQHF. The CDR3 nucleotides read TGTGCCAGCAGCTCGGAGAGCGGAAATCAGCCCCAGCATTTT.

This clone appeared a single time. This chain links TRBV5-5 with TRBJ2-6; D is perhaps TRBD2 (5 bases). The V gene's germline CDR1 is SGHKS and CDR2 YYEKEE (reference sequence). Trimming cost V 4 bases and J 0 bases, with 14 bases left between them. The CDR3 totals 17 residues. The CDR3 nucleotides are TGTGCCAGCAGCCGATGGACGGGAAACTCTGGGGCCAACGTCCTGACTTTC. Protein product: CASSRWTGNSGANVLTF. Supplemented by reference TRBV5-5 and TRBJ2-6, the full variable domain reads DAGVTQSPTHLIKTRGQQVTLRCSPISGHKSVSWYQQVLGQGPQFIFQYYEKEERGRGNFPDRFSARQFPNYSSELNVNALLLGDSALYLCASSRWTGNSGANVLTFGAGSRLTVL.

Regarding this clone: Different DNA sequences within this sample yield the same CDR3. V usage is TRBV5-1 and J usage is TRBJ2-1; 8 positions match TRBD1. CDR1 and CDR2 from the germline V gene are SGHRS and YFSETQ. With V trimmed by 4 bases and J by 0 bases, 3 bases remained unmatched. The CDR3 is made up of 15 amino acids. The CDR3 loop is CASSLTGGSYNEQFF. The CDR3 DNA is TGCGCCAGCAGCCTTACAGGGGGCTCCTACAATGAGCAGTTCTTC.

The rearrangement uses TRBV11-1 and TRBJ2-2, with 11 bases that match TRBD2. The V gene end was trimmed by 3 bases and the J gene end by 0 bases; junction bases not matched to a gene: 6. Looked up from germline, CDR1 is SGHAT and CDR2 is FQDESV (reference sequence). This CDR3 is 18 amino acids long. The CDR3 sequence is CASSLGTSGGPNTGELFF. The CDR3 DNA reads TGTGCCAGCAGCTTGGGCACTAGCGGGGGACCGAACACCGGGGAGCTGTTTTTT.

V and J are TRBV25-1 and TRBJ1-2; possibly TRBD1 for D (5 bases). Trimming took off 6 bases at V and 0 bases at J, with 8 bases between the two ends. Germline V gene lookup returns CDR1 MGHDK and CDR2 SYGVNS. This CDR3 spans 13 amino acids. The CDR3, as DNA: TGTGCCAGCAGGGGGGGTGCTAACTATGGCTACACCTTC. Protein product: CASRGGANYGYTF.

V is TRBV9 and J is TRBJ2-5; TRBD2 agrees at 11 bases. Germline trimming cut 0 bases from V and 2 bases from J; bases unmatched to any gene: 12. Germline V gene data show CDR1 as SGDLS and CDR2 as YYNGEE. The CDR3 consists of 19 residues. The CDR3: CASSVGVGLAGGSQETQYF. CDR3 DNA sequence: TGTGCCAGCAGCGTAGGTGTTGGGCTAGCGGGAGGAAGTCAAGAGACCCAGTACTTC.

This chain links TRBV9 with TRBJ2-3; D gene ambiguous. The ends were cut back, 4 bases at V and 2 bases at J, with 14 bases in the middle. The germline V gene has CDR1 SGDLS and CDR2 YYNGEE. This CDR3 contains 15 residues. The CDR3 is CASSPRRLHTDTQYF. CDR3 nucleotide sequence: TGTGCCAGCAGCCCGAGGAGATTACACACAGATACGCAGTATTTT.

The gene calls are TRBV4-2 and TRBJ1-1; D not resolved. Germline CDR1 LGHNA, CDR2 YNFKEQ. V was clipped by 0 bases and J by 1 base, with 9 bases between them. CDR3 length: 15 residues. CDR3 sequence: CASSQDRPGNTEAFF. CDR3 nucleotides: TGTGCCAGCAGCCAAGACCGGCCAGGGAACACTGAAGCTTTCTTT.

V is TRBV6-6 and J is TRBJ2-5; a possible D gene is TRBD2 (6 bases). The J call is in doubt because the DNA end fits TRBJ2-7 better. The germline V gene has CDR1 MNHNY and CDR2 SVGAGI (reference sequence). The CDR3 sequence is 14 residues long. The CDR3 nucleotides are TGTGCCAGCAGTTACTCTAGCGGCTCCTACGAGCAGTACTTC. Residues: CASSYSSGSYEQYF.

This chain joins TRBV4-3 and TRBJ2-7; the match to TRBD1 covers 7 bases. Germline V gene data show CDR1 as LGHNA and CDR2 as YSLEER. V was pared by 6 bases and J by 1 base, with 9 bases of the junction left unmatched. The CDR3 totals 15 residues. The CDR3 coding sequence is TGCGCCAGCAGTGACCTACCGGGACAGTCCTACGAGCAGTACTTC. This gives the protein CASSDLPGQSYEQYF.

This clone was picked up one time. In DNA form, the CDR3 reads TGTGCCAGCAGCTCAGGACTAGCGGTGGCTACCACAGATACGCAGTATTTT. Amino acids: CASSSGLAVATTDTQYF. V is TRBV5-4 and J is TRBJ2-3, with 10 nucleotides matching TRBD2. The CDR3 has 17 amino acids. Germline values: CDR1 SGHNT, CDR2 YYREEE (reference sequence). V shed 3 bases, J shed 2 bases, and the junction held 9 bases outside the gene matches.

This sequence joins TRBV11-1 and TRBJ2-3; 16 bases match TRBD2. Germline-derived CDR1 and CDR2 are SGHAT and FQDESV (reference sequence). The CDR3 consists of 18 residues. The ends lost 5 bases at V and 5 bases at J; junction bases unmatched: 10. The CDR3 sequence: CASSPGLAGGRFIDTQYF. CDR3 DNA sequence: TGTGCCAGCAGCCCGGGACTAGCGGGGGGGCGGTTCATAGATACGCAGTATTTT.

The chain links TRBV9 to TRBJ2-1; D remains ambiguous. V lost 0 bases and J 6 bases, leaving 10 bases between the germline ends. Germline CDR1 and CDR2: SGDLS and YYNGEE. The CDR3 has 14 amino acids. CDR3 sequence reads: CASSVDGRGNEQFF. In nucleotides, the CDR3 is TGTGCCAGCAGCGTAGATGGGCGTGGCAATGAGCAGTTCTTC.

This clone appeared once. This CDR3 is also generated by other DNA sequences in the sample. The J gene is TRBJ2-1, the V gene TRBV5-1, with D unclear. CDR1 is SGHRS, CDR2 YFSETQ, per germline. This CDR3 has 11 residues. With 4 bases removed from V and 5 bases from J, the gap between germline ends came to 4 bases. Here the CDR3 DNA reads TGCGCCAGCAGCCTTAACAATGAGCAGTTCTTC. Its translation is CASSLNNEQFF.

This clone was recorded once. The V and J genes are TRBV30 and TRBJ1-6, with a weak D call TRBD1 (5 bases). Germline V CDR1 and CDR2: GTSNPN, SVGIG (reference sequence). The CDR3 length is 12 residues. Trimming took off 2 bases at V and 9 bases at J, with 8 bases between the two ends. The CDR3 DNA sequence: TGTGCCTGGAGTTTCCAGGGTTCACCCCTCCACTTT. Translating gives CAWSFQGSPLHF. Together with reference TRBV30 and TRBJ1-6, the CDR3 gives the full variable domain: SQTIHQWPATLVQPVGSPLSLECTVEGTSNPNLYWYRQAAGRGLQLLFYSVGIGQISSEVPQNLSASRPQDRQFILSSKKLLLSDSGFYLCAWSFQGSPLHFGNGTRLTVT.

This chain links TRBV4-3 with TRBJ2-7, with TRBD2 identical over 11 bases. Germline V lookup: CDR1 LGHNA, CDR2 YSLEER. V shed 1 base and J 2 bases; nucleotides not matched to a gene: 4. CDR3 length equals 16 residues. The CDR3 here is CASSQGLAGITYEQYF. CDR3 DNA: TGCGCCAGCAGCCAAGGACTAGCGGGGATAACCTACGAGCAGTACTTC.